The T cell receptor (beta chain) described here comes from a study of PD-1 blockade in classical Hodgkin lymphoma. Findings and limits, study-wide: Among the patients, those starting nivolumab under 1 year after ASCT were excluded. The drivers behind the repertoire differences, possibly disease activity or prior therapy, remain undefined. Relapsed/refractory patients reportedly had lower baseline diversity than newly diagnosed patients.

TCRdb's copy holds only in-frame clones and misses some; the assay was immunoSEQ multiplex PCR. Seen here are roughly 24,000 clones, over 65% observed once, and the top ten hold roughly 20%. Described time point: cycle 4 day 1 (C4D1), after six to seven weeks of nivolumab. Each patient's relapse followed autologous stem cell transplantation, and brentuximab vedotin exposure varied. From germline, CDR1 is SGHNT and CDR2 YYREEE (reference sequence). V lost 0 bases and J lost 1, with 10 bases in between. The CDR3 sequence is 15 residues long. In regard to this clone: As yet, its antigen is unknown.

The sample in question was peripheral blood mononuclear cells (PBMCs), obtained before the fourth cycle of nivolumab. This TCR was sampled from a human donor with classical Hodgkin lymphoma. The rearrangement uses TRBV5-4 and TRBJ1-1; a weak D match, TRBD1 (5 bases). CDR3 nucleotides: TGTGCCAGCAGCTTGGGGCGGGGCAGGAACACTGAAGCTTTCTTT. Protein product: CASSLGRGRNTEAFF.